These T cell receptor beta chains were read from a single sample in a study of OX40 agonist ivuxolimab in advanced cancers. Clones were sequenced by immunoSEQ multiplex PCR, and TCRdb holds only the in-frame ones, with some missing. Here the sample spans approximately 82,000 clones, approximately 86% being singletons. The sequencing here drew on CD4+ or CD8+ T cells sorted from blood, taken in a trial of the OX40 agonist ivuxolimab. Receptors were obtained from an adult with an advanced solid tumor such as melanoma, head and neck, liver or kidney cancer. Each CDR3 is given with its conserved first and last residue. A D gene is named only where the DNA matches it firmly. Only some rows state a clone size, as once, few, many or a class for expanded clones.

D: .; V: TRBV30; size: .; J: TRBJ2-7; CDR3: CAWSRGVSSYEQYF; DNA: TGTGCCTGGTCCAGGGGGGTCTCTTCCTACGAGCAGTACTTC
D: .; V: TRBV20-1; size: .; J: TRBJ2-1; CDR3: CSAARNLQFF; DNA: TGCAGTGCTGCCCGGAATTTGCAGTTCTTC
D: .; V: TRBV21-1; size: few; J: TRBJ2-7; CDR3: CASSNEGDRVREQYF; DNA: TGTGCCAGCAGCAATGAGGGTGACAGGGTTAGGGAGCAGTACTTC
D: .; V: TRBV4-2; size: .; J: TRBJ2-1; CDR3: CASSPGSREDNEQFF; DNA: TGTGCCAGCAGCCCCGGTTCTCGTGAAGACAATGAGCAGTTCTTC
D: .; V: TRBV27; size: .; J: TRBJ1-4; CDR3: CASSLIGEKLFF; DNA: TGTGCCAGCAGTTTAATAGGGGAAAAACTGTTTTTT
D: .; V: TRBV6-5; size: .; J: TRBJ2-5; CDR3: CASSYRRNQETQYF; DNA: TGTGCCAGCAGTTACAGACGGAACCAAGAGACCCAGTACTTC
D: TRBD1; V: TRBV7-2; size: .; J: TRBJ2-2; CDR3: CASSLDRGPTGELFF; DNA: TGTGCCAGCAGCCTAGACAGGGGGCCCACCGGGGAGCTGTTTTTT
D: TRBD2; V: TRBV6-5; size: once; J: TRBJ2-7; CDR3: CASSYSPTPRGEYF; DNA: TGTGCCAGCAGTTACTCCCCCACCCCCCGGGGGGAGTACTTC
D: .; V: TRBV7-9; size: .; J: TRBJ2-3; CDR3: CASSLAGPDTQYF; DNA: TGTGCCAGCAGCTTAGCGGGGCCAGATACGCAGTATTTT
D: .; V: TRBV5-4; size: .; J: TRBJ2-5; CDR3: CASSQFRGAQETQYF; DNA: TGTGCCAGCAGCCAATTCAGGGGGGCCCAAGAGACCCAGTACTTC
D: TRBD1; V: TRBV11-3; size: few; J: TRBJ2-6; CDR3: CASSFGTGARANVLTF; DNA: TGTGCCAGCAGCTTTGGGACAGGGGCTCGGGCCAACGTCCTGACTTTC
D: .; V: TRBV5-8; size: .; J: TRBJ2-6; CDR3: CASSFATGSGANVLTF; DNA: TGTGCCAGCAGCTTCGCAACGGGGTCTGGGGCCAACGTCCTGACTTTC
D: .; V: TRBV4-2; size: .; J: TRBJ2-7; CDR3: CASTLAGRTEQYF; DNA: TGTGCCAGCACCCTCGCGGGCAGGACCGAGCAGTACTTC
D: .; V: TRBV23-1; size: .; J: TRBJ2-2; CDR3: CASTQLRGIQRNTGELFF; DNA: TGCGCCAGCACCCAATTGAGGGGGATACAGAGGAACACCGGGGAGCTGTTTTTT
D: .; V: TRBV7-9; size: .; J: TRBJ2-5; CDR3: CASSLRLDQETQYF; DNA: TGTGCCAGCAGCTTACGGCTAGACCAAGAGACCCAGTACTTC
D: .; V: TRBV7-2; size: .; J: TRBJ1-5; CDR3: CASSSGNTGQPQHF; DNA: TGTGCCAGCAGCTCCGGGAATACCGGTCAGCCCCAGCATTTT
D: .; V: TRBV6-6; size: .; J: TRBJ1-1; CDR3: CASSYPDRPTEAFF; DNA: TGTGCCAGCAGTTACCCCGACAGGCCCACTGAAGCTTTCTTT
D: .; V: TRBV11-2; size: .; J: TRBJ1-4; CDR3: CASRLGTGWVDEKLFF; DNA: TGTGCCAGCAGGTTAGGGACCGGTTGGGTCGATGAAAAACTGTTTTTT
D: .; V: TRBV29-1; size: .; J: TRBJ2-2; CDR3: CSAFGFANTGELFF; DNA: TGCAGCGCCTTCGGTTTCGCGAACACCGGGGAGCTGTTTTTT
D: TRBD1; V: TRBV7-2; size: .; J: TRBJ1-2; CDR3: CASSLDRLYGYTF; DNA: TGTGCCAGCAGCTTGGACAGGCTCTATGGCTACACCTTC
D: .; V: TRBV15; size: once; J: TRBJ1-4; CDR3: CATSTDRSTNEKLFF; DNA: TGTGCCACCAGCACCGACAGGTCAACTAATGAAAAACTGTTTTTT
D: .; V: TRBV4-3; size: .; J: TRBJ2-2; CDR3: CASSQGVGFGGELFF; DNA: TGCGCCAGCAGCCAAGGGGTGGGGTTTGGCGGGGAGCTGTTTTTT
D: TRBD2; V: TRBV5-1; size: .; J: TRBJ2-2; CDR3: CASSLLTSGSTGELFF; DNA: TGCGCCAGCAGCCTCCTGACTAGCGGGAGCACCGGGGAGCTGTTTTTT
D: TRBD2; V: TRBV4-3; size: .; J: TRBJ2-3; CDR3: CASSQSSLAGSYTDTQYF; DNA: TGCGCCAGCAGCCAATCTTCACTAGCGGGGTCCTACACAGATACGCAGTATTTT
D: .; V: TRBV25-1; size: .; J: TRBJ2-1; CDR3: CASSDGAYNEQFF; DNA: TGTGCCAGCAGTGACGGGGCCTACAATGAGCAGTTCTTC